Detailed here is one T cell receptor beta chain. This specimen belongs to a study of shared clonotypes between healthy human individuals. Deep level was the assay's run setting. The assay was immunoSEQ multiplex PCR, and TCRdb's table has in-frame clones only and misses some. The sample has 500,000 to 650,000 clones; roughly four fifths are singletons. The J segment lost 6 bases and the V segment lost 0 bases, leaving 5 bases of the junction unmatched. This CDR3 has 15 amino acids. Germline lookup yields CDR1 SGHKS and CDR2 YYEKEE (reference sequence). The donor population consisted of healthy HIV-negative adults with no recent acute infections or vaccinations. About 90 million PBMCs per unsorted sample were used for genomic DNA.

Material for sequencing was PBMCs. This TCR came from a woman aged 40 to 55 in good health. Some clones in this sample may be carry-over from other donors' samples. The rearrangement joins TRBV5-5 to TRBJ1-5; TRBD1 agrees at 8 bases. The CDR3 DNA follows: TGTGCCAGCAGCTTGGGGACAGGGTCGCGTCAGCCCCAGCATTTT. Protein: CASSLGTGSRQPQHF.